These 32 T cell receptor beta chains were all obtained from the same sample, sequenced in a study of T cell changes during pregnancy in multiple sclerosis. TCRdb's table, derived via immunoSEQ multiplex PCR, lists solely in-frame clones and lacks some. This sample has tens of thousands of clones, with around 93% found just once. This specimen was CD8+ T cells from peripheral blood mononuclear cells, taken in the third trimester of pregnancy. These receptors were taken from a female donor with multiple sclerosis, enrolled in a pregnancy study.

V is TRBV6-4 and J is TRBJ2-3; a possible D gene is TRBD2 (5 bases). The germline V and J ends were trimmed by 3 bases and 6 bases, with 13 bases remaining between them. Germline loops: CDR1 MRHNA, CDR2 SNTAGT. CDR3 size: 14 residues. The CDR3 DNA sequence: TGTGCCAGCAGTGAAGGACTCGGCCCGGATACGCAGTATTTT. Translating gives CASSEGLGPDTQYF.

The rearrangement links TRBV7-9 to TRBJ2-2; no clear D. CDR3 length: 12 residues. The V gene's germline CDR1 is SEHNR and CDR2 FQNEAQ (reference sequence). The V end was cut by 9 bases, the J end by 1 base, with 6 bases between. The CDR3 spells CARSGNTGELFF. CDR3 sequence (DNA): TGTGCCAGATCCGGGAACACCGGGGAGCTGTTTTTT.

V gene TRBV12-5 combines with J gene TRBJ2-2; perhaps TRBD1 as D (5 bases). V was clipped by 1 base and J by 5 bases, with 11 bases between them. This CDR3 spans 15 amino acids. Germline V lookup: CDR1 LGHNT, CDR2 FRNRAP. The CDR3 loop is CASGLEGQTTGELFF. The CDR3 DNA is TGTGCTAGTGGTTTGGAGGGGCAGACAACCGGGGAGCTGTTTTTT.

This sequence joins TRBV27 and TRBJ2-1, with 11 bases identical to TRBD2. J gave up 4 bases and V 6 bases, and 2 bases lay outside the gene matches. The germline V gene has CDR1 MNHEY and CDR2 SMNVEV (reference sequence). CDR3 length: 14 amino acids. CDR3 loop: CASSLAGGYNEQFF. The CDR3 DNA follows: TGTGCCAGCAGCTTAGCGGGGGGGTACAATGAGCAGTTCTTC.

V usage is TRBV27 and J usage is TRBJ2-5; maybe TRBD1 (5 bases). Trimming took off 0 bases at V and 1 base at J, with 9 bases between the two ends. CDR3 size: 15 residues. Germline V gives CDR1 MNHEY, CDR2 SMNVEV (reference sequence). The CDR3 nucleotides read TGTGCCAGCAGTTTATCCCCAGGGTCCCAAGAGACCCAGTACTTC. It yields the protein CASSLSPGSQETQYF.

The rearrangement links TRBV7-9 to TRBJ2-7, with 10 bases identical to TRBD1. CDR3 size: 17 residues. The junction had 13 bases not matched to a gene; V was cut back by 8 bases and J by 0 bases. CDR1 and CDR2 (germline): SEHNR, FQNEAQ (reference sequence). The CDR3 region is CASEPPADRGLSYEQYF. The CDR3 nucleotides are TGTGCCAGCGAGCCCCCCGCCGACAGGGGGCTCTCCTACGAGCAGTACTTC.

This chain uses TRBV28 with TRBJ2-7; maybe TRBD2 (5 bases). The CDR3 extends over 11 amino acids. Germline-derived CDR1 and CDR2 are MDHEN and SYDVKM. With 6 bases removed from V and 6 bases from J, the gap between germline ends came to 9 bases. CDR3 in DNA: TGTGCCAGCAGCGAGGGTGGCGAGCAGTACTTC. Its protein product is CASSEGGEQYF.

The J gene is TRBJ2-3, the V gene TRBV7-3; D might be TRBD2 (6 bases). CDR3 length: 12 residues. V was pared by 5 bases and J by 6 bases, with 9 bases between. The germline V gene encodes CDR1 SGHTA and CDR2 FQGTGA. In DNA form, the CDR3 reads TGTGCCAGCAGCCATGCGGGGGATACGCAGTATTTT. This encodes CASSHAGDTQYF.

This chain joins TRBV5-3 and TRBJ1-1; TRBD1 aligns across 7 bases. TRBV5-3 is labeled an ORF, and its function is uncertain. Losses at the gene ends were 2 bases for V and 8 bases for J; bases not matched to a gene: 15. The CDR3 consists of 16 residues. CDR3 sequence reads: CARSFRQGCSLPEAFF. Here the CDR3 DNA reads TGTGCCAGAAGCTTCAGACAGGGCTGTTCCCTACCGGAAGCTTTCTTT.

V and J are TRBV4-1 and TRBJ2-7; D not certain. V lost 4 bases and J 3 bases, leaving 16 bases between the germline ends. The V gene's germline CDR1 is MGHRA and CDR2 YSYEKL. The CDR3 extends over 15 amino acids. CDR3 nucleotide sequence: TGCGCCAGCAGCCTCACTGCCGATACTCACTACGAGCAGTACTTC. This codes for CASSLTADTHYEQYF.

The gene calls are TRBV25-1 and TRBJ1-3; 7 bases are shared with TRBD1. CDR3 length equals 13 residues. Per germline, CDR1 MGHDK and CDR2 SYGVNS. The junction had 7 bases not matched to a gene; V was cut back by 7 bases and J by 7 bases. CDR3 sequence (DNA): TGTGCCAGCACCCCCCCAGGGGGGAACACCATATATTTT. Its protein is CASTPPGGNTIYF.

The chain joins TRBV10-3 to TRBJ2-7; 13 bases are a match to TRBD2. There are 15 residues in the CDR3. V dropped 6 bases and J dropped 7; count of bases not matched to a gene: 9. From germline, CDR1 is ENHRY and CDR2 SYGVKD. The CDR3 DNA follows: TGTGCCATCAGAGAAGGGACTAGCGGGGAAAAGGAGCAGTACTTC. This sequence encodes CAIREGTSGEKEQYF.

To note about this clone: A read error may produce the germline difference seen at one junction end. The chain combines TRBV14 with TRBJ2-5; TRBD2 agrees at 7 bases. The CDR3 has 12 amino acids. Germline CDR1 SGHDN, CDR2 FVKESK. The CDR3 DNA is TGTGCCAGCAGCGGGCTAGCGGAGACCAAGTACTTC. Residues: CASSGLAETKYF. The whole variable domain, filled in from reference TRBV14 and TRBJ2-5, reads EAGVTQFPSHSVIEKGQTVTLRCDPISGHDNLYWYRRVMGKEIKFLLHFVKESKQDESGMPNNRFLAERTGGTYSTLKVQPAELEDSGVYFCASSGLAETKYFGPGTRLLVL.

V usage is TRBV5-1 and J usage is TRBJ2-5; TRBD1 aligns across 7 bases. The junction had 11 bases not matched to a gene; V was cut back by 4 bases and J by 5 bases. The CDR3 covers 15 residues. Germline V gene lookup returns CDR1 SGHRS and CDR2 YFSETQ. CDR3 nucleotides: TGCGCCAGCAGCCCCGGGGACAGTCGGAGGGAGACCCAGTACTTC. Its protein is CASSPGDSRRETQYF.

This clone has just one count. This chain joins TRBV11-2 and TRBJ2-7, with 7 nucleotides matching TRBD2. V trimming: 4 bases; J trimming: 5 bases; junction bases outside the gene matches: 11. Germline CDR1 SGHAT, CDR2 FQNNGV. The CDR3 length is 15 residues. The CDR3 region is CASSSWGGRGNEQYF. In DNA, the CDR3 is TGTGCCAGCAGCTCGTGGGGCGGGAGAGGCAACGAGCAGTACTTC.

The chain recombines TRBV5-5 with TRBJ1-2; D not resolved. V lost 2 bases to trimming and J lost 7 bases, with 6 bases between them. CDR1 and CDR2 (germline): SGHKS, YYEKEE (reference sequence). CDR3 length: 11 amino acids. The CDR3 bases are TGTGCCAGCAGCTTATCTCTTGGCTACACCTTC. Its protein is CASSLSLGYTF.

The J gene is TRBJ1-1, the V gene TRBV7-8; TRBD1 aligns across 8 bases. Trimming cost V 4 bases and J 1 base; bases outside gene matches: 5. This CDR3 is built from 15 residues. Germline-derived CDR1 and CDR2 are SGHVS and FQNEAQ. The CDR3 reads CASSSRTGSNTEAFF. The CDR3 coding sequence is TGTGCCAGCAGCTCGCGGACAGGGTCGAACACTGAAGCTTTCTTT.

By frequency in the sample, this clone is medium-sized (0.01 to 0.1%). The J gene is TRBJ1-1, the V gene TRBV7-9, with 11 bases lining up with TRBD1. The CDR3 runs to 17 residues. Germline lookup yields CDR1 SEHNR and CDR2 FQNEAQ (reference sequence). The trim removed 5 bases at V and 3 bases at J, leaving 11 bases unmatched. CDR3 amino acids: CASSPGTGGVTDTEAFF. The CDR3 DNA is TGTGCCAGCAGCCCAGGGACAGGGGGAGTGACAGACACTGAAGCTTTCTTT.

The chain employs TRBV20-1 and TRBJ2-7; D remains ambiguous. The CDR3 consists of 11 residues. CDR1 and CDR2 from the germline V gene are DFQATT and SNEGSKA (reference sequence). The V gene lost 5 bases and the J gene lost 7 bases, with 12 bases spanning the gap. This chain's CDR3 is CSAPLRAEQYF. In nucleotides, the CDR3 is TGCAGTGCTCCCCTCCGCGCGGAGCAGTACTTC.

The CDR3 DNA follows: TGCAGCGTTGCGGGTGGGGCCCCCTATGGCTACACCTTC. Translation gives CSVAGGAPYGYTF. The genes are TRBV29-1 and TRBJ1-2, with TRBD1 as a possible D gene (5 bases). The germline CDR1 and CDR2 sequences are SQVTM and ANQGSEA. The length of the CDR3 is 13 residues. V was cut by 4 bases and J by 4 bases, with 13 bases left in between.

The rearrangement uses TRBV7-9 and TRBJ2-1; 9 bases are a match to TRBD2. The CDR3 has 16 amino acids. With 5 bases clipped from V and 0 bases from J, the junction kept 5 bases outside the gene matches. Germline V CDR1 and CDR2: SEHNR, FQNEAQ (reference sequence). For the CDR3, the DNA is TGTGCCAGCAGCATCGCGGGAGGGCCCTCCTACAATGAGCAGTTCTTC. Protein sequence: CASSIAGGPSYNEQFF.

V gene TRBV7-3 combines with J gene TRBJ2-3, with 8 positions matching TRBD2. The V gene's germline CDR1 is SGHTA and CDR2 FQGTGA. The CDR3 runs 17 residues. Trimming at V came to 5 bases and at J to 0 bases, leaving 10 bases not matched to a gene. In nucleotides, the CDR3 is TGTGCCAGCAGCCTTACGGGGGGGACACCCAGCACAGATACGCAGTATTTT. Translation: CASSLTGGTPSTDTQYF.

This clone was counted a single time. The CDR3: CASSLATDMNTEAFF. For the CDR3, the DNA is TGTGCCAGCAGCTTAGCTACAGACATGAACACTGAAGCTTTCTTT. The gene calls are TRBV7-6 and TRBJ1-1; D is unresolved. The V gene's germline CDR1 is SGHVS and CDR2 FNYEAQ. With 0 bases removed from V and 0 bases from J, the gap between germline ends came to 8 bases. This CDR3 has 15 residues.

The chain is built from TRBV4-3 and TRBJ2-7; tentatively, D is TRBD2 (6 bases). Germline assignment: CDR1 LGHNA and CDR2 YSLEER. With 0 bases removed from V and 1 base from J, the gap between germline ends came to 7 bases. This CDR3 has 14 residues. CDR3 amino acids: CASSQERGSYEQYF. The CDR3 coding sequence is TGCGCCAGCAGCCAAGAGCGGGGTTCCTACGAGCAGTACTTC.

In its sample, this clone was seen once. The V gene is TRBV27, the J gene TRBJ2-1; D is unresolved. CDR1 is MNHEY and CDR2 is SMNVEV in the germline V gene (reference sequence). CDR3 size: 11 residues. The V gene lost 7 bases and the J gene lost 8 bases, with 9 bases spanning the gap. The CDR3 DNA reads TGTGCCAGCACCTACGGGTATGAGCAGTTCTTC. This codes for CASTYGYEQFF.

V gene TRBV29-1 combines with J gene TRBJ2-7; D may be TRBD1 (5 bases). The CDR3 totals 14 residues. The germline V gene encodes CDR1 SQVTM and CDR2 ANQGSEA. V shed 5 bases and J shed 0 bases, with 14 bases lying between them. CDR3 in amino acids: CSVFGAASSYEQYF. The CDR3 DNA reads TGCAGCGTTTTTGGGGCAGCCAGCTCCTACGAGCAGTACTTC.

J is TRBJ2-7 and V is TRBV5-1; no definite D call. The length of the CDR3 is 14 residues. Per the germline V gene, CDR1 is SGHRS and CDR2 is YFSETQ. V dropped 0 bases and J dropped 5 bases, with 12 bases sitting between them. In DNA, the CDR3 is TGCGCCAGCAGCTTGGCAGGCAGGATCCACGAGCAGTACTTC. Translating it yields CASSLAGRIHEQYF.

This rearrangement joins TRBV11-2 to TRBJ2-1; no reliable D call. Germline values: CDR1 SGHAT, CDR2 FQNNGV. The CDR3 extends over 14 amino acids. The germline V and J ends were trimmed by 8 bases and 2 bases, with 13 bases remaining between them. The CDR3 is CASRYPTTYNEQFF. As DNA, the CDR3 is TGTGCCAGCCGTTATCCTACTACCTACAATGAGCAGTTCTTC.

The V call is TRBV19, the J call TRBJ2-3; D ambiguous. Trimming pared 7 bases from V and 2 bases from J, leaving 4 bases between. The CDR3 has 11 residues. Germline V lookup: CDR1 LNHDA, CDR2 SQIVND (reference sequence). CDR3 residues: CASTNTDTQYF. CDR3 coding DNA: TGTGCCAGTACCAACACAGATACGCAGTATTTT.

This chain connects TRBV19 to TRBJ2-5, with D perhaps matching TRBD2 (5 bases). The CDR3 consists of 15 residues. Germline assignment: CDR1 LNHDA and CDR2 SQIVND (reference sequence). The ends were cut back, 4 bases at V and 3 bases at J, with 15 bases in the middle. CDR3 region: CASSTLGIAKETQYF. CDR3 nucleotide sequence: TGTGCCAGTAGTACCCTCGGGATAGCGAAAGAGACCCAGTACTTC.

The chain employs TRBV28 and TRBJ1-5, with a possible D match to TRBD1 (5 bases). V shed 6 bases and J shed 4 bases, with 13 bases lying between them. In germline, CDR1 is MDHEN, CDR2 SYDVKM. The CDR3 is 14 amino acids. The CDR3 region has the DNA TGTGCCAGCAGACCGACAGTCTCGAATCAGCCCCAGCATTTT. This codes for CASRPTVSNQPQHF.

DNA for the CDR3: TGTGCCAGCAGCTCCTGGGACAGGGGCCAGCCCCAGCATTTT. Translation gives CASSSWDRGQPQHF. This rearrangement joins TRBV7-9 to TRBJ1-5, with 10 positions matching TRBD1. J lost 7 bases, V lost 4 bases, and 4 bases had no gene match. There are 14 residues in the CDR3. In germline, CDR1 is SEHNR, CDR2 FQNEAQ (reference sequence).